Listed below are T cell receptor beta chains from one sample, sequenced in a study of technical replicates of blood from a handful of donors. Sequencing used immunoSEQ multiplex PCR; TCRdb keeps in-frame clones, though not all of them. The sample gives 91,000 or so clones, around 95% of which show up once; approximately 0.26% is in the top ten. The specimen sequenced was T cells isolated from PBMCs. The receptor set was obtained from a human donor in good health. Both conserved end residues are part of each CDR3. A D gene is named only where the DNA matches it firmly. Only part of the rows carry a size: once, few, many, or a class if the clone is expanded.

CDR3 DNA	CDR3 protein	V gene	CDR3 length	D gene	J gene	clone size
TGTGCCAGCAGCTTAACTCCGGGATCGACAACTAATGAAAAACTGTTTTTT	CASSLTPGSTTNEKLFF	TRBV7-9	17	.	TRBJ1-4	.
TGTGCCAGCAAATTACAGGGTTCTGAAAAACTGTTTTTT	CASKLQGSEKLFF	TRBV27	13	.	TRBJ1-4	.
TGTGCCAGCAGCTCGACAAGGAACGAGCAGTACTTC	CASSSTRNEQYF	TRBV7-9	12	.	TRBJ2-7	.
TGTGCCTGGAGTGTCTTTGGAGGCCTGAATTCACCCCTCCACTTT	CAWSVFGGLNSPLHF	TRBV30	15	.	TRBJ1-6	few
TGTGCCAGCAGTTTATGGGGCCTCGAAGCTTTCTTT	CASSLWGLEAFF	TRBV28	12	.	TRBJ1-1	few
TGCAGCGTTGGGGGACTAGCGGGAGGTGGGGTTCATGAGCAGTTCTTC	CSVGGLAGGGVHEQFF	TRBV29-1	16	TRBD2	TRBJ2-1	once
TGTGCCAGCAGCTCCCATGACAACACCTACGAGCAGTACTTC	CASSSHDNTYEQYF	TRBV7-9	14	.	TRBJ2-7	.
TGTGCCAGCACGGTGGCGGCAGGGTCAAGCTACGAGCAGTACTTC	CASTVAAGSSYEQYF	TRBV27	15	.	TRBJ2-7	.
TGTGCCAGCAGAATTGGTTCTACAGGGTTGGGCACCGGGGAGCTGTTTTTT	CASRIGSTGLGTGELFF	TRBV27	17	.	TRBJ2-2	.
TGTGCCACCAGCGGAACAGGGGTCCCCCCATACAATGAGCAGTTCTTC	CATSGTGVPPYNEQFF	TRBV15	16	TRBD1	TRBJ2-1	once
TGTGCCAGCAAGGAGACAGGGTCCTATGGCTACACCTTC	CASKETGSYGYTF	TRBV2	13	TRBD1	TRBJ1-2	.